This T cell receptor beta chain was observed in a study of blood T cell repertoires in COVID-19. About this clone itself: It is unclear where the CDR3 begins or ends on the DNA, so no DNA is shown, and the CDR3 is as TCRdb lists it.

Libraries were prepared by immunoSEQ multiplex PCR; TCRdb keeps only in-frame clonotypes and omits some of them. The table has 270,000 or so clones, about 87% seen once. This TCR came from a human donor in a cohort sampled during active COVID-19. The sequencing sample was made of peripheral blood.

CDR3 amino acids: CAISTSGGGGYTF. This chain links TRBV10-3 with TRBJ1-2. The CDR3 extends over 13 residues, inclusive of both ends. The germline CDR1 and CDR2 sequences are ENHRY and SYGVKD.